A selection of T cell receptor beta chains follows, all from one sample in a study of T cells in Graves' hyperthyroidism and ophthalmopathy. TCRdb passed the multiplex PCR reads through MiXCR, listing each CDR3 protein once. Among 300,000 to 400,000 distinct CDR3 sequences listed, around 14% were seen once. The sample consisted of blood. The source of these receptors is a woman between 18 and 29 years old with Graves' hyperthyroidism. Both conserved end residues are part of each CDR3. D genes are given only for firm matches. The size entry is marked missing in some rows and otherwise reads once, few, many or a size class.

size: many; J: TRBJ2-7; V: TRBV12-3/TRBV12-4; length: 16; D: TRBD1; DNA: TGTGCCAGCAGTGGAGGACAGGGGACGATCTCCTACGAGCAGTACTTC; CDR3: CASSGGQGTISYEQYF
size: many; J: TRBJ2-7; V: TRBV28; length: 13; D: NA; DNA: TGTGCCAGCAGGCCCCAGGGAGTCTACGAGCAGTACTTC; CDR3: CASRPQGVYEQYF
size: many; J: TRBJ2-1; V: TRBV6-1; length: 15; D: TRBD2; DNA: TGTGCCAGCAGTCCAGACGTGGCTAGCGGTAATGAGCAGTTCTTC; CDR3: CASSPDVASGNEQFF
size: many; J: TRBJ2-7; V: TRBV18; length: 13; D: NA; DNA: TGTGCCAGCTCACCACCTGACTCCTACGAGCAGTACTTC; CDR3: CASSPPDSYEQYF
size: NA; J: TRBJ2-2; V: TRBV4-3; length: 16; D: TRBD1; DNA: TGCGCCAGCAGCCGAGGGACAGGGTCCAACACCGGGGAGCTGTTTTTT; CDR3: CASSRGTGSNTGELFF
size: many; J: TRBJ1-1; V: TRBV10-2; length: 13; D: NA; DNA: TGCGCCAGCAGTGAGTGGGTGAACACTGAAGCTTTCTTT; CDR3: CASSEWVNTEAFF
size: many; J: TRBJ2-2; V: TRBV3-1; length: 13; D: NA; DNA: TGTGCCAGCAGCCAAGATCGGAACGGGGAGCTGTTTTTT; CDR3: CASSQDRNGELFF
size: many; J: TRBJ2-7; V: TRBV7-3; length: 13; D: NA; DNA: TGTGCCAGCTCCCCAGGGTCGGCCTACGAGCAGTACTTC; CDR3: CASSPGSAYEQYF
size: many; J: TRBJ1-5; V: TRBV12-3/TRBV12-4; length: 19; D: NA; DNA: TGTGCCAGCAAACAGTTTTTATGGTTTTCGTGCGTTCCCAATCAGCCCCAGCATTTT; CDR3: CASKQFLWFSCVPNQPQHF
size: NA; J: TRBJ2-3; V: TRBV11-3; length: 15; D: NA; DNA: TGTGCCAGCAGCTTATGGGGCAGGAGCACAGATACGCAGTATTTT; CDR3: CASSLWGRSTDTQYF
size: many; J: TRBJ2-5; V: TRBV20-1; length: 16; D: TRBD2; DNA: TGCAGTGCTAGAGACCCTAGCGGGGGGGCGGTCGAGACCCAGTACTTC; CDR3: CSARDPSGGAVETQYF
size: many; J: TRBJ2-5; V: TRBV20-1; length: 15; D: NA; DNA: TGCAGTGCTAGAGATAGAACCGCGGGATCAGAGACCCAGTACTTC; CDR3: CSARDRTAGSETQYF
size: many; J: TRBJ1-1; V: TRBV7-2; length: 16; D: TRBD1; DNA: TGTGCCAGCAGCTACTATCCGGGACAGGCAAACACTGAAGCTTTCTTT; CDR3: CASSYYPGQANTEAFF
size: NA; J: TRBJ2-7; V: TRBV20-1; length: 15; D: TRBD1; DNA: TGCAGTGCTTCCGGGACAGAAGGCTCCCCCTACGAGCAGTACTTC; CDR3: CSASGTEGSPYEQYF
size: NA; J: TRBJ1-2; V: TRBV5-6; length: 13; D: NA; DNA: TGTGCCAGCAGCTCTAGCGGGAGCTATGGCTACACCTTC; CDR3: CASSSSGSYGYTF
size: many; J: TRBJ2-1; V: TRBV6-2/TRBV6-3; length: 17; D: TRBD1; DNA: TGTGCCAGCAGTCCGACCTTAGGACAGGAGTTTTACAATGAGCAGTTCTTC; CDR3: CASSPTLGQEFYNEQFF
size: NA; J: TRBJ2-1; V: TRBV7-7; length: 15; D: NA; DNA: TGTGCTAGCAACCCCCCCGGGGGCTCCTACAATGAGCAGTTCTTC; CDR3: CASNPPGGSYNEQFF
size: many; J: TRBJ2-3; V: TRBV4-3; length: 20; D: TRBD2; DNA: TGCGCCAGCAGCCAAGATCTCCCACCGGGACTAGCGGGAGGAGGGGATACGCAGTATTTT; CDR3: CASSQDLPPGLAGGGDTQYF
size: NA; J: TRBJ2-1; V: TRBV4-3; length: 13; D: NA; DNA: TGCGCCAGCAGCCAAGATTCTTACAATGAGCAGTTCTTC; CDR3: CASSQDSYNEQFF
size: NA; J: TRBJ2-1; V: TRBV9; length: 14; D: NA; DNA: TGTGCCAGCAGCCCATGGACTGGACACAATGAGCAGTTCTTC; CDR3: CASSPWTGHNEQFF
size: NA; J: TRBJ2-7; V: TRBV19; length: 13; D: NA; DNA: TGTGCCAGTAAAGGGGGACCCTCCTACAAGCAGTACTTC; CDR3: CASKGGPSYKQYF
size: NA; J: TRBJ1-2; V: TRBV7-9; length: 15; D: TRBD1; DNA: TGTGCCAGCAGCTTACAAGGAGGGGGCGGCTATGGCTACACCTTC; CDR3: CASSLQGGGGYGYTF
size: many; J: TRBJ1-1; V: TRBV4-1; length: 15; D: TRBD1; DNA: TGCGCCAGCAGCCAATCGGACAGGTCTGGGACTGAAGCTTTCTTT; CDR3: CASSQSDRSGTEAFF
size: NA; J: TRBJ2-2; V: TRBV29-1; length: 12; D: NA; DNA: TGCAGCGTTGAACCGGTCCCCGGGGAGCTGTTTTTT; CDR3: CSVEPVPGELFF
size: NA; J: TRBJ2-1; V: TRBV6-5; length: 16; D: TRBD2; DNA: TGTGCCAGCAGTTCGTCGGGGGGGAACTCCTACAATGAGCAGTTCTTC; CDR3: CASSSSGGNSYNEQFF
size: NA; J: TRBJ1-4; V: TRBV6-2/TRBV6-3; length: 17; D: NA; DNA: TGTGCCAGCAGTTACTCGAGGTCGAAACAGGGAGGGGATAAACTGTTTTTT; CDR3: CASSYSRSKQGGDKLFF
size: few; J: TRBJ2-7; V: TRBV15; length: 16; D: TRBD2; DNA: TGTGCCACCAGCGCCTCTTCGACTAGCGGGAATTACGAGCAGTACTTC; CDR3: CATSASSTSGNYEQYF
size: many; J: TRBJ2-5; V: TRBV7-2; length: 14; D: TRBD1; DNA: TGTGCCAGCAGCGACAGGGGTTTTCGGGAGACCCAGTACTTC; CDR3: CASSDRGFRETQYF
size: many; J: TRBJ2-3; V: TRBV6-1; length: 15; D: NA; DNA: TGTGCCAGCGTATATACGGGGGCGCCGACAGATACGCAGTATTTT; CDR3: CASVYTGAPTDTQYF
size: few; J: TRBJ2-7; V: TRBV2; length: 11; D: NA; DNA: TGTGCCAGCAGTGATCGCAACGAGCAGTACTTC; CDR3: CASSDRNEQYF
size: many; J: TRBJ1-1; V: TRBV6-1; length: 14; D: NA; DNA: TGTGCCAGCAGTGACATCCAGGGTAACACTGAAGCTTTCTTT; CDR3: CASSDIQGNTEAFF
size: NA; J: TRBJ2-1; V: TRBV24-1; length: 12; D: NA; DNA: TGTGCCACCAGTGATTTGTGGGGGGAGCAGTTCTTC; CDR3: CATSDLWGEQFF
size: NA; J: TRBJ1-6; V: TRBV2; length: 16; D: NA; DNA: TGTGCCAGCAGAGAGACAGTGACCTTCTATAATTCACCCCTCCACTTT; CDR3: CASRETVTFYNSPLHF
size: many; J: TRBJ2-1; V: TRBV7-2; length: 16; D: TRBD1; DNA: TGTGCCAGCAGCTTCGCCCGGACAGGGGTAAACAATGAGCAGTTCTTC; CDR3: CASSFARTGVNNEQFF
size: many; J: TRBJ2-1; V: TRBV11-3; length: 12; D: NA; DNA: TGTGCCAGCAGCTCGGGGGGCCTTGGGCAGTTCTTC; CDR3: CASSSGGLGQFF
size: many; J: TRBJ2-5; V: TRBV3-1; length: 12; D: NA; DNA: TGTGCCAGCACCCACAGCGGCGAGACCCAGTACTTC; CDR3: CASTHSGETQYF
size: few; J: TRBJ1-5; V: TRBV28; length: 13; D: NA; DNA: TGTGCCAGCAGTTCCGAGTCTCCCCCGCCCCAGCATTTT; CDR3: CASSSESPPPQHF
size: NA; J: TRBJ1-6; V: TRBV9; length: 13; D: NA; DNA: TGTGCCAGCAGCGTAGAGGCGTATTCACCCCTCCACTTT; CDR3: CASSVEAYSPLHF
size: many; J: TRBJ2-5; V: TRBV6-1; length: 15; D: TRBD1; DNA: TGTGCCAGCCGGGACAGGGGAAGAAGGCTAGAGACCCAGTACTTC; CDR3: CASRDRGRRLETQYF
size: many; J: TRBJ1-5; V: TRBV5-8; length: 16; D: NA; DNA: TGTGCCAGCAGCTTGGGACAGTTAACTAGCAATCAGCCCCAGCATTTT; CDR3: CASSLGQLTSNQPQHF
size: many; J: TRBJ1-5; V: TRBV2; length: 15; D: NA; DNA: TGTGCCAGCAGACCGGACAGCCTCCTAACCCAGCCCCAGCATTTT; CDR3: CASRPDSLLTQPQHF
size: many; J: TRBJ2-7; V: TRBV6-1; length: 15; D: TRBD1; DNA: TGTGCCAGCAGTGGGACCGGGACAGGGCGCGACGAGCAGTACTTC; CDR3: CASSGTGTGRDEQYF
size: NA; J: TRBJ1-4; V: TRBV7-2; length: 15; D: NA; DNA: TGTGCCAGCAGCCCCCCCGGGGGCGTGAGTGAAAAACTGTTTTTT; CDR3: CASSPPGGVSEKLFF
size: many; J: TRBJ1-5; V: TRBV27; length: 14; D: NA; DNA: TGTGCCAGCAGCTTCGGAGATAGCAATCAGCCCCAGCATTTT; CDR3: CASSFGDSNQPQHF
size: few; J: TRBJ1-1; V: TRBV12-3/TRBV12-4; length: 13; D: NA; DNA: TGTGCCAGCAGTTTAGCCGGTTCGGTAGAAGCTTCCTTT; CDR3: CASSLAGSVEASF
size: NA; J: TRBJ1-6; V: TRBV4-1; length: 12; D: NA; DNA: TGCGCCAGCAGCCAACTGGATTCACCCCTCCACTTT; CDR3: CASSQLDSPLHF
size: few; J: TRBJ2-7; V: TRBV9; length: 14; D: NA; DNA: TGTGCCAGCAGCGAGGGACACTCAACCTACGAGCAGTACTTC; CDR3: CASSEGHSTYEQYF
size: many; J: TRBJ2-5; V: TRBV12-3/TRBV12-4; length: 15; D: NA; DNA: TGTGCCAGCACCTCGGACAACACGTACCAAGAGACCCAGTACTTC; CDR3: CASTSDNTYQETQYF
size: many; J: TRBJ2-7; V: TRBV2; length: 14; D: NA; DNA: TGTGCCAGCAGTGAAGCAAGCAGCACCTACGAGCAGTACTTC; CDR3: CASSEASSTYEQYF
size: many; J: TRBJ1-1; V: TRBV3-1; length: 14; D: NA; DNA: TGTGCCAGCAACCAGGGCGGGGCAGGGACTGAAGCTTTCTTT; CDR3: CASNQGGAGTEAFF